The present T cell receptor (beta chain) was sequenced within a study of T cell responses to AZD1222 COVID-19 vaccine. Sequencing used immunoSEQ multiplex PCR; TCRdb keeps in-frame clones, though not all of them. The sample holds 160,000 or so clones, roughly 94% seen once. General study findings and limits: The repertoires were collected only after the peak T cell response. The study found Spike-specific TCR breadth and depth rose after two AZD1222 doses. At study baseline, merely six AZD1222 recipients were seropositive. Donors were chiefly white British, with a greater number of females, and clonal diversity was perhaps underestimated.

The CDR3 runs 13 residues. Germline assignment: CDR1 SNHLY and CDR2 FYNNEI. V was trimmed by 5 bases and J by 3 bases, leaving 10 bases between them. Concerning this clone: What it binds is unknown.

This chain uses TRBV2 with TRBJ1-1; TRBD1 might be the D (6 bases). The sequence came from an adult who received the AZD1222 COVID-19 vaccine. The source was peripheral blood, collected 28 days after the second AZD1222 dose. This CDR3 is CASSPEGDTEAFF. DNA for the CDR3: TGTGCCAGCAGTCCAGAGGGGGACACTGAAGCTTTCTTT. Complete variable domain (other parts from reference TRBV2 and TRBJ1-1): EPEVTQTPSHQVTQMGQEVILRCVPISNHLYFYWYRQILGQKVEFLVSFYNNEISEKSEIFDDQFSVERPDGSNFTLKIRSTKLEDSAMYFCASSPEGDTEAFFGQGTRLTVV.